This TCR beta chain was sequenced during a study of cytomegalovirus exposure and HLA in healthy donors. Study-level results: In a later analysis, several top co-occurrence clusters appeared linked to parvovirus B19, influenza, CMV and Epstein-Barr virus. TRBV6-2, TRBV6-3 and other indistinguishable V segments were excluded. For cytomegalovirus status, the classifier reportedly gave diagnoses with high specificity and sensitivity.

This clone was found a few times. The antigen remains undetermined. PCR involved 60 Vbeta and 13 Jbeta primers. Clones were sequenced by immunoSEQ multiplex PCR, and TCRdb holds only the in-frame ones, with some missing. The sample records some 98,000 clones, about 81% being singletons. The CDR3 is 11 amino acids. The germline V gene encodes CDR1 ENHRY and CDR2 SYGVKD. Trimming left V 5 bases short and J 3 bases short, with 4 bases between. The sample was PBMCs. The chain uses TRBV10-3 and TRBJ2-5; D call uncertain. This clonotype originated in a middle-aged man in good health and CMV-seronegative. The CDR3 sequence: CAISQKETQYF. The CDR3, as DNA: TGTGCCATCAGTCAAAAAGAGACCCAGTACTTC.